This entry lists 26 T cell receptor beta chains sequenced from one sample in a study of T cell changes during pregnancy in multiple sclerosis. This table comes from immunoSEQ multiplex PCR, and its TCRdb copy is limited to in-frame clones, with some not included. The sample has approximately 37,000 clones; 75% to 95% are singletons. The sequencing used CD4+ T cells from peripheral blood mononuclear cells, collected in the third trimester of pregnancy. These TCRs come from a female donor in good health, enrolled as a control in a pregnancy study.

This sequence joins TRBV5-1 and TRBJ2-6; 7 nucleotides align to TRBD2. Per the germline V gene, CDR1 is SGHRS and CDR2 is YFSETQ. The CDR3 contains 16 residues. The junction had 6 bases not matched to a gene; V was cut back by 4 bases and J by 2 bases. The CDR3 region has the DNA TGCGCCAGCAGCGCCACTAGCGTCCCTGGGGCCAACGTCCTGACTTTC. It specifies CASSATSVPGANVLTF.

This chain links TRBV10-1 with TRBJ2-3; TRBD1 might be the D (6 bases). The CDR3 is made up of 14 amino acids. Trimming removed 10 bases from V and 4 bases from J, with 18 bases in between. Per the germline V gene, CDR1 is WNHNN and CDR2 is SYGVQD (reference sequence). Written as DNA, the CDR3 is TGCGCCACCCCGGGACAAATTTTCGCAGATACGCAGTATTTT. The encoded protein is CATPGQIFADTQYF.

This clone has just one count. The chain is built from TRBV7-2 and TRBJ1-1; a possible D gene is TRBD1 (5 bases). The germline V gene has CDR1 SGHTA and CDR2 FQGNSA. The CDR3 length is 14 residues. V gave up 2 bases and J gave up 5 bases, with 12 bases separating them. The CDR3 protein is CASSLLWEGTEAFF. In DNA form, the CDR3 reads TGTGCCAGCAGCTTACTGTGGGAGGGGACTGAAGCTTTCTTT.

The chain joins TRBV6-1 to TRBJ2-7; D gene ambiguous. Germline lookup yields CDR1 MNHNS and CDR2 SASEGT. With 7 bases removed from V and 0 bases from J, the gap between germline ends came to 10 bases. The CDR3 sequence is 13 residues long. CDR3 sequence reads: CASTTLSSYEQYF. The CDR3 nucleotides are TGTGCCAGCACGACACTTAGCTCCTACGAGCAGTACTTC.

The chain links TRBV10-3 to TRBJ2-7; 7 positions agree with TRBD2. Trimming at V came to 7 bases and at J to 7 bases, leaving 13 bases not matched to a gene. Germline CDR1 reads ENHRY; CDR2 reads SYGVKD. This CDR3 comprises 14 residues. CDR3 sequence (DNA): TGTGCCATCAACCGGCAGGGAGGGAGGGGTGAGCAGTACTTC. Protein product: CAINRQGGRGEQYF.

This clone was recorded only once. The rearrangement uses TRBV2 and TRBJ2-3; tentative D call: TRBD2 (5 bases). The CDR3 consists of 13 residues. V lost 9 bases to trimming and J lost 6 bases, with 16 bases between them. The V gene's germline CDR1 is SNHLY and CDR2 FYNNEI. The CDR3, as DNA: TGTGCCAGTGTGCGCGGGCCGACGGATACGCAGTATTTT. It yields the protein CASVRGPTDTQYF. The complete variable domain, with remaining parts taken from reference TRBV2 and TRBJ2-3, reads EPEVTQTPSHQVTQMGQEVILRCVPISNHLYFYWYRQILGQKVEFLVSFYNNEISEKSEIFDDQFSVERPDGSNFTLKIRSTKLEDSAMYFCASVRGPTDTQYFGPGTRLTVL.

V gene TRBV14 combines with J gene TRBJ2-7; no definite D call. V lost 1 base and J lost 2, with 9 bases in between. Germline-derived CDR1 and CDR2 are SGHDN and FVKESK. The CDR3 spans 14 residues. The CDR3 loop is CASSQVAATYEQYF. The CDR3 nucleotides read TGTGCCAGCAGCCAAGTTGCGGCAACCTACGAGCAGTACTTC. The full variable domain, rest sourced from reference TRBV14 and TRBJ2-7, is EAGVTQFPSHSVIEKGQTVTLRCDPISGHDNLYWYRRVMGKEIKFLLHFVKESKQDESGMPNNRFLAERTGGTYSTLKVQPAELEDSGVYFCASSQVAATYEQYFGPGTRLTVT.

Written as DNA, the CDR3 is TGTGCCAGCTCACCCGGACTAGCGGGACCCAGTGGGGAGACCCAGTACTTC. As protein: CASSPGLAGPSGETQYF. The J gene is TRBJ2-5, the V gene TRBV18; 12 bases are shared with TRBD2. J was trimmed by 5 bases and V by 3 bases; bases with no gene match: 10. The CDR3 covers 17 residues. The germline CDR1 and CDR2 sequences are KGHSH and LQKENI.

The rearrangement joins TRBV6-4 to TRBJ2-1; 7 bases are shared with TRBD1. Per germline, CDR1 MRHNA and CDR2 SNTAGT. After removal of 6 bases from V and 6 bases from J, the junction contained 11 bases not matched to a gene. CDR3 length: 15 residues. The CDR3 DNA reads as TGTGCCAGCAGCTCTGCGACAGGGATCATCAATGAGCAGTTCTTC. It is translated as CASSSATGIINEQFF.

The V and J genes are TRBV6-5 and TRBJ2-5; maybe TRBD1 (5 bases). The V end lost 7 bases, the J end lost 5 bases, and 14 bases lay between the germline ends. The V gene's germline CDR1 is MNHEY and CDR2 SVGAGI. The CDR3 runs to 13 residues. The CDR3 coding sequence is TGTGCCAGCACTAGACAGCTGTGGGAGACCCAGTACTTC. Its protein product is CASTRQLWETQYF.

A few counts support this clone. The rearrangement joins TRBV19 to TRBJ1-5; no definite D call. This CDR3 is 17 amino acids long. V was pared by 5 bases and J by 7 bases, with 24 bases between. Germline V CDR1 and CDR2: LNHDA, SQIVND (reference sequence). CDR3 bases: TGTGCCAGTAGTCCGCAGTTCGCCGTTACTTTCGGGCAGCCCCAGCATTTT. Translated, it gives CASSPQFAVTFGQPQHF.

This clone has just a few counts. The chain employs TRBV4-1 and TRBJ1-1; the D is unclear. Germline CDR1 is MGHRA and CDR2 is YSYEKL. The CDR3 totals 15 residues. V was trimmed by 3 bases and J by 1 base, leaving 12 bases between them. CDR3 DNA sequence: TGCGCCAGCAGCCATTCGGGATTGAAGAACACTGAAGCTTTCTTT. The encoded protein is CASSHSGLKNTEAFF.

The chain couples TRBV18 to TRBJ2-7; TRBD2 matches 11 bases. Per germline, CDR1 KGHSH and CDR2 LQKENI. This CDR3 contains 16 residues. Trimming cost V 2 bases and J 7 bases; bases outside gene matches: 10. This CDR3 reads CASSPSTSGGLEEQYF. Written as DNA, the CDR3 is TGTGCCAGCTCACCATCTACTAGCGGGGGCCTTGAGGAGCAGTACTTC. Using reference TRBV18 and TRBJ2-7 for the parts outside the CDR3, the full variable domain is NAGVMQNPRHLVRRRGQEARLRCSPMKGHSHVYWYRQLPEEGLKFMVYLQKENIIDESGMPKERFSAEFPKEGPSILRIQQVVRGDSAAYFCASSPSTSGGLEEQYFGPGTRLTVT.

J is TRBJ2-5 and V is TRBV2, with D perhaps matching TRBD2 (5 bases). Trimming shortened V by 7 bases and J by 4 bases, and 10 bases separated the two germline ends. Germline V CDR1 and CDR2: SNHLY, FYNNEI. The CDR3 runs to 12 residues. The CDR3 is CASTPEGETQYF. The CDR3 region has the DNA TGTGCCAGCACTCCAGAGGGAGAGACCCAGTACTTC.

The chain employs TRBV6-6 and TRBJ2-2; 8 bases fit TRBD2. CDR1 and CDR2 from the germline V gene are MNHNY and SVGAGI (reference sequence). J was trimmed by 2 bases and V by 7 bases; bases with no gene match: 6. The CDR3 is 15 residues long. In DNA, the CDR3 is TGTGCCAGCATCTCCAGCGGGGGAAACACCGGGGAGCTGTTTTTT. Translation gives CASISSGGNTGELFF.

The chain recombines TRBV6-1 with TRBJ2-1; TRBD2 aligns across 9 bases. The CDR3 contains 16 residues. From germline, CDR1 is MNHNS and CDR2 SASEGT. V gave up 2 bases and J gave up 8 bases; unmatched junction bases: 10. This chain's CDR3 is CASSERTLAGFDEQFF. CDR3 nucleotides: TGTGCCAGCAGTGAACGGACGCTAGCGGGATTCGATGAGCAGTTCTTC.

The chain carries TRBV6-4 and TRBJ2-2; perhaps TRBD2 as D (6 bases). The CDR3 loop spans 14 amino acids. V gave up 3 bases and J gave up 4 bases, with 9 bases separating them. Germline V gene lookup returns CDR1 MRHNA and CDR2 SNTAGT. The CDR3 reads CASSEGGTTGELFF. The CDR3 nucleotides are TGTGCCAGCAGTGAGGGGGGAACCACCGGGGAGCTGTTTTTT.

This chain connects TRBV19 to TRBJ1-1; TRBD1 matches at 7 bases. CDR3 length equals 14 residues. From germline, CDR1 is LNHDA and CDR2 SQIVND (reference sequence). Unmatched junction bases numbered 8, after V lost 7 bases and J lost 3 bases. CDR3 in DNA: TGTGCCAGTACCCGACAGGGCAGGGACACTGAAGCTTTCTTT. As protein: CASTRQGRDTEAFF.

This chain uses TRBV7-2 with TRBJ1-1, with a weak D call TRBD1 (5 bases). Trimming left V 1 base short and J 6 bases short, with 15 bases between. The CDR3 length is 15 residues. CDR1 and CDR2 (germline): SGHTA, FQGNSA. CDR3 bases: TGTGCCAGCAGCTTAGTTTGGGGGGGGTTCGCTGAAGCTTTCTTT. It is translated as CASSLVWGGFAEAFF.

The V and J genes are TRBV14 and TRBJ1-2; TRBD1 agrees at 9 bases. The CDR3 loop spans 15 amino acids. Germline assignment: CDR1 SGHDN and CDR2 FVKESK. J was trimmed by 4 bases and V by 4 bases; bases with no gene match: 7. The CDR3: CASSLGQGRSYGYTF. The CDR3 coding sequence is TGTGCCAGCAGCCTGGGACAGGGACGTAGCTATGGCTACACCTTC.

The chain joins TRBV28 to TRBJ2-1; 11 bases match TRBD2. CDR1 is MDHEN, CDR2 SYDVKM, per germline. J was trimmed by 7 bases and V by 1 base; bases with no gene match: 24. The CDR3 loop spans 22 amino acids. The CDR3 loop reads CASSLSRNRGRLAGGRGNEQFF. For the CDR3, the DNA is TGTGCCAGCAGTTTATCAAGGAACAGGGGGCGCCTAGCGGGAGGACGGGGGAATGAGCAGTTCTTC.

This chain joins TRBV30 and TRBJ2-7; 8 positions match TRBD2. Germline CDR1 GTSNPN, CDR2 SVGIG (reference sequence). CDR3 length: 15 amino acids. After removal of 5 bases from V and 1 base from J, the junction contained 10 bases not matched to a gene. CDR3 bases: TGTGCCTGGGGAACGGGCGGGGGGAGATCCTACGAGCAGTACTTC. Amino acid sequence: CAWGTGGGRSYEQYF.

The rearrangement uses TRBV6-1 and TRBJ1-5, with D tentatively TRBD1 (6 bases). The CDR3 totals 14 residues. Germline values: CDR1 MNHNS, CDR2 SASEGT. Trimming shortened V by 6 bases and J by 2 bases, and 11 bases separated the two germline ends. The CDR3 region is CASRWTVGNQPQHF. The CDR3 DNA reads as TGTGCCAGCAGGTGGACAGTCGGCAATCAGCCCCAGCATTTT.

The chain uses TRBV6-5 and TRBJ2-1, with 11 bases aligning to TRBD2. In germline, CDR1 is MNHEY, CDR2 SVGAGI. CDR3 size: 16 residues. V dropped 2 bases and J dropped 7; count of bases not matched to a gene: 7. The CDR3 reads CASSYPTSGGSNEQFF. CDR3 DNA: TGTGCCAGCAGTTACCCAACTAGCGGGGGAAGTAATGAGCAGTTCTTC.

This chain connects TRBV15 to TRBJ2-3, with 8 bases fitting TRBD2. V lost 8 bases to trimming and J lost 1 base; unmatched junction nucleotides: 2. The CDR3 is 13 amino acids. In germline, CDR1 is LNHNV, CDR2 YYDKDF (reference sequence). CDR3 region: CATQAGGTDTQYF. Written as DNA, the CDR3 is TGTGCCACCCAAGCGGGGGGCACAGATACGCAGTATTTT.

The J gene is TRBJ2-3, the V gene TRBV19; D call uncertain. V was cut by 2 bases and J by 2 bases, with 8 bases left in between. This CDR3 is 14 amino acids long. CDR1 LNHDA and CDR2 SQIVND come from the germline V gene (reference sequence). Here the CDR3 DNA reads TGTGCCAGTAGTATACAGGATCACACAGATACGCAGTATTTT. Amino acid sequence: CASSIQDHTDTQYF.